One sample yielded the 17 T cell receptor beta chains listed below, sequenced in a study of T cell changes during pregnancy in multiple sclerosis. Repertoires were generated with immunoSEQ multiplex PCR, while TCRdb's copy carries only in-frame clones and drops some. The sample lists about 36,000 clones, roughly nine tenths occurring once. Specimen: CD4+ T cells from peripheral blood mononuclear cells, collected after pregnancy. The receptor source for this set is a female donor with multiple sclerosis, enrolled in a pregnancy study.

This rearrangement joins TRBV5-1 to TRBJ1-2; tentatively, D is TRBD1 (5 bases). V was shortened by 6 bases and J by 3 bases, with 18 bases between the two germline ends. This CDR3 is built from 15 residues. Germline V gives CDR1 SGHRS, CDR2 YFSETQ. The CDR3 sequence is CASIFSQGYDYGYTF. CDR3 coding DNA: TGCGCCAGCATCTTTAGTCAGGGTTATGACTATGGCTACACCTTC. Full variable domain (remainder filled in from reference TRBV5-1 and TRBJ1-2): KAGVTQTPRYLIKTRGQQVTLSCSPISGHRSVSWYQQTPGQGLQFLFEYFSETQRNKGNFPGRFSGRQFSNSRSEMNVSTLELGDSALYLCASIFSQGYDYGYTFGSGTRLTVV.

The CDR3 bases are TGTGCCAGCAGTGGTGGACAGGGGCAGTACTTC. This gives the protein CASSGGQGQYF. V usage is TRBV25-1 and J usage is TRBJ2-7, with TRBD1 matching over 8 bases. Germline V gene sequence: CDR1 MGHDK, CDR2 SYGVNS. The CDR3 is 11 residues long. Trimming took 4 bases from V and 9 from J; bases not matched to a gene: 2.

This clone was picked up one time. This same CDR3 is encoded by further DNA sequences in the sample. The CDR3 nucleotides read TGTGCCAGCAGCCTAGACAGGGGGAGCTCTGGAAACACCATATATTTT. Its translation is CASSLDRGSSGNTIYF. V is TRBV5-4 and J is TRBJ1-3; TRBD1 matches 9 bases. Trimming at V came to 4 bases and at J to 0 bases, leaving 5 bases not matched to a gene. The CDR3 spans 16 residues. Germline CDR1 is SGHNT and CDR2 is YYREEE (reference sequence).

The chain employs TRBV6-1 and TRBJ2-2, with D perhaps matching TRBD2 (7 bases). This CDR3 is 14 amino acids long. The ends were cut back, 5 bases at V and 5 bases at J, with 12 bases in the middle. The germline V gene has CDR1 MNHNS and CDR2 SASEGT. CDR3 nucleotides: TGTGCCAGCAGTCTCGAGGGGGGGACCGGGGAGCTGTTTTTT. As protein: CASSLEGGTGELFF.

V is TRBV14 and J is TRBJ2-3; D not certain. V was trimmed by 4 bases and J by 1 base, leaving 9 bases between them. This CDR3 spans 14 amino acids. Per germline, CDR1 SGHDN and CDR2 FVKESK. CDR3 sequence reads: CASSPRWGTDTQYF. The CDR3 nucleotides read TGTGCCAGCAGCCCGAGGTGGGGCACAGATACGCAGTATTTT.

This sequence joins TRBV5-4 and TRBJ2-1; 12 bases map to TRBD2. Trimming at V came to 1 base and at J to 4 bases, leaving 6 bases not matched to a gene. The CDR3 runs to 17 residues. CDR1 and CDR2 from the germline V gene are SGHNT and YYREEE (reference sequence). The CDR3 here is CASSLSASGRVYNEQFF. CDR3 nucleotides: TGTGCCAGCAGCTTGTCGGCTAGCGGGAGGGTATACAATGAGCAGTTCTTC.

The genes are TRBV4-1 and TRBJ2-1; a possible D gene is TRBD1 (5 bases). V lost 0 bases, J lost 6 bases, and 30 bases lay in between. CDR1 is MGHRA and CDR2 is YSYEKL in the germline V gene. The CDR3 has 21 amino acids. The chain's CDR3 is CASSQERPGSGVGRVGNEQFF. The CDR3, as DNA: TGCGCCAGCAGCCAAGAAAGGCCCGGGTCGGGTGTAGGCAGGGTGGGCAATGAGCAGTTCTTC.

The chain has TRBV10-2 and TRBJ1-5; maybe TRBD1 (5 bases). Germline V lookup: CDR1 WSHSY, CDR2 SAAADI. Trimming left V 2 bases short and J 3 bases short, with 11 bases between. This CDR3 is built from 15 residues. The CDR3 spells CASSELGGANQPQHF. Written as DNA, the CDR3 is TGCGCCAGCAGTGAGCTGGGTGGGGCCAATCAGCCCCAGCATTTT.

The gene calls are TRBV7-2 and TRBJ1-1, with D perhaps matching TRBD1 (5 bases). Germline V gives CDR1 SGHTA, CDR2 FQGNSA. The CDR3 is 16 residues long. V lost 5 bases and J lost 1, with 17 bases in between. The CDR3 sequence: CASSIKLVGGNTEAFF. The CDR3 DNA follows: TGTGCCAGCAGCATAAAACTGGTGGGGGGGAACACTGAAGCTTTCTTT.

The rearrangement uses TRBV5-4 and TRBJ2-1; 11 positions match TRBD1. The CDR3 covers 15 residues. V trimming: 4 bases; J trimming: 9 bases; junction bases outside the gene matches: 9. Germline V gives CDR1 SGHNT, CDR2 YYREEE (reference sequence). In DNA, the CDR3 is TGTGCCAGCAGCACGGACAGGGGGCGACTTACTGAGCAGTTCTTC. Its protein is CASSTDRGRLTEQFF.

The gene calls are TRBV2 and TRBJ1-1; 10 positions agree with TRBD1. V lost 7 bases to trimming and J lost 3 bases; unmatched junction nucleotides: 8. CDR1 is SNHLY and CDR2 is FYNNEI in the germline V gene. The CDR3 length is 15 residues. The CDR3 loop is CASNRQGASHTEAFF. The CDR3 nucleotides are TGTGCCAGCAACAGACAGGGGGCCTCGCACACTGAAGCTTTCTTT.

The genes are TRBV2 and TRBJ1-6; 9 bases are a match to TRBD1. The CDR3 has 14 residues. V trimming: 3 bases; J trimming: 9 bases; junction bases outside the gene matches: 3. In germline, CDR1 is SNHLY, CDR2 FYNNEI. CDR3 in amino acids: CASSDRQGGSPLHF. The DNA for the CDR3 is TGTGCCAGCAGTGATAGACAGGGGGGTTCACCCCTCCACTTT.

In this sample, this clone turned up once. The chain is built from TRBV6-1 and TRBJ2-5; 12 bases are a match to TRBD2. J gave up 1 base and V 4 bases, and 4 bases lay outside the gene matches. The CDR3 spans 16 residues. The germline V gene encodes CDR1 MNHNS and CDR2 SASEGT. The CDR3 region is CASSGGLAGLQETQYF. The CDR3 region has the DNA TGTGCCAGCAGTGGGGGACTAGCGGGCCTCCAAGAGACCCAGTACTTC.

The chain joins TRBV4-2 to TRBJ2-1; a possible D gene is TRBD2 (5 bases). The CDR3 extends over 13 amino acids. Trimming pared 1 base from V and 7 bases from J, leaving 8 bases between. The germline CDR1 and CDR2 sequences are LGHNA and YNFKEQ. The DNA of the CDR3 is TGTGCCAGCAGCCAAGGAAGAGGGAATGAGCAGTTCTTC. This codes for CASSQGRGNEQFF.

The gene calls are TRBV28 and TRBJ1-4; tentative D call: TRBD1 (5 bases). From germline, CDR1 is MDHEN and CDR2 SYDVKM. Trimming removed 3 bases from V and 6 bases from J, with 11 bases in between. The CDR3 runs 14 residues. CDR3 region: CASSLGGADEKLFF. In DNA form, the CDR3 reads TGTGCCAGCAGTTTGGGGGGTGCGGATGAAAAACTGTTTTTT.

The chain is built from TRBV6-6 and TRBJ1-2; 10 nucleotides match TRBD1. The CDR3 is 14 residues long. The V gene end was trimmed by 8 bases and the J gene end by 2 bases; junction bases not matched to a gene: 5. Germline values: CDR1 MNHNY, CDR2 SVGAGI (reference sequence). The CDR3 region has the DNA TGTGCCAGCCGCGGGACAGGGGAGAACTATGGCTACACCTTC. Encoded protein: CASRGTGENYGYTF.

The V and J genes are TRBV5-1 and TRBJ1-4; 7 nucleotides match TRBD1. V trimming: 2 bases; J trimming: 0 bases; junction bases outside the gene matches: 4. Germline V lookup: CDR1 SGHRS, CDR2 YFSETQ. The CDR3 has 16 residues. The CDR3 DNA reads TGCGCCAGCAGCTTTGGGACAGCCGCAACTAATGAAAAACTGTTTTTT. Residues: CASSFGTAATNEKLFF.